This entry concerns a single TCR beta chain. Its cognate antigen is unknown. The sample is drawn from a study of radiotherapy plus CTLA-4 blockade in lung cancer. Study-wide results and caveats: Blood TCR clones of tumor origin expanded after radiotherapy plus ipilimumab.

Data came from immunoSEQ multiplex PCR; TCRdb stores just in-frame clones and leaves some out. Among roughly 100,000 clones, roughly 84% were seen once, and the ten largest hold around 2%. This clonotype was sampled from a human donor with non-small cell lung cancer that progressed on radiotherapy plus ipilimumab. Some clones in this sample may be carry-over from other donors' samples. The specimen comprised peripheral blood, sampled from a patient treated with radiotherapy plus ipilimumab.

The CDR3 DNA follows: TGTGCCAGCAGTCGGGACAGGGGGCCGTATGGCTACACCTTC. This sequence encodes CASSRDRGPYGYTF. The chain carries TRBV28 and TRBJ1-2; 12 bases are a match to TRBD1. With V trimmed by 5 bases and J by 5 bases, 3 bases remained unmatched. The CDR3 covers 14 residues. CDR1 and CDR2 from the germline V gene are MDHEN and SYDVKM.